The entry that follows covers one TCR beta chain sequence. Its antigen is not known. Germline values: CDR1 SEHNR, CDR2 FQNEAQ (reference sequence). The V gene end was trimmed by 1 base and the J gene end by 8 bases; junction bases not matched to a gene: 1. CDR3 length: 15 residues. This PCR relied on a set of 60 Vbeta primers and 13 Jbeta primers. The data were produced by immunoSEQ multiplex PCR, yet TCRdb's version contains in-frame clones alone and is incomplete. This specimen shows approximately 110,000 clones; the ten leading clones hold 2.2%. This specimen comes from a study of cytomegalovirus exposure and HLA in healthy donors. Study-wide context: Membership in the Caucasian-associated ancestry cluster was found for 75% to 90% of 300 to 500 genotyped donors. Whole-study findings and limits: A reported reduction in N-insertions relative to the 666-donor mean was seen in an Asian-associated ancestry cluster in a later analysis.

Input material: PBMCs. The V call is TRBV7-9, the J call TRBJ2-1; 14 bases are shared with TRBD2. This TCR derives from a man in his forties in good health and CMV-seronegative. CDR3 region: CASSLGLAGGYEQFF. In DNA form, the CDR3 reads TGTGCCAGCAGCTTAGGACTAGCGGGAGGGTATGAGCAGTTCTTC.